The rows below give T cell receptor beta chains drawn from one sample of a study of cytomegalovirus exposure and HLA in healthy donors. The method was immunoSEQ multiplex PCR; TCRdb's version includes in-frame clones alone and lacks a portion of them. The sample lists about 220,000 clones, over 60% occurring once. The sequenced sample consisted of PBMCs. Source of these receptors: a male donor in good health and CMV-seronegative. The CDR3 runs from the conserved cysteine through the conserved F or W. A D gene is named only where the DNA matches it firmly. Where a row states a size, it is once, few, many or the class of an expanded clone; other rows omit it.

D: -; V: TRBV27; size: -; J: TRBJ1-3; DNA: TGTGCCAGCAGTTTATCACAGGGAACTGGAAACACCATATATTTT; CDR3: CASSLSQGTGNTIYF
D: TRBD1; V: TRBV2; size: -; J: TRBJ2-7; DNA: TGTGCCAGCAGTCCGGGACAGGGGGTTTCCTACGAGCAGTACTTC; CDR3: CASSPGQGVSYEQYF
D: TRBD2; V: TRBV28; size: -; J: TRBJ2-7; DNA: TGTGCCAGCAGTTTAGAACCGACTAGCGGGGCTCCTCGCTCCTACGAGCAGTACTTC; CDR3: CASSLEPTSGAPRSYEQYF
D: TRBD2; V: TRBV2; size: -; J: TRBJ2-1; DNA: TGTGCCAGCAAGCGGGACTCGTACAATGAGCAGTTCTTC; CDR3: CASKRDSYNEQFF
D: TRBD2; V: TRBV25-1; size: -; J: TRBJ2-3; DNA: TGTGCCAGCAGTGGCCCTGCTAGCGGGAGCATCCCAGATACGCAGTATTTT; CDR3: CASSGPASGSIPDTQYF
D: TRBD2; V: TRBV27; size: -; J: TRBJ2-7; DNA: TGTGCCAGCAGTCAAGCGGGGGATGCCTACGAGCAGTACTTC; CDR3: CASSQAGDAYEQYF
D: TRBD2; V: TRBV7-3; size: many; J: TRBJ2-3; DNA: TGTGCCAGCAGCTCCGGACTAGCGACAGATACGCAGTATTTT; CDR3: CASSSGLATDTQYF
D: -; V: TRBV19; size: -; J: TRBJ2-4; DNA: TGTGCCAGTAGTCACAGGGTCGTCGCCAAAAACATTCAGTACTTC; CDR3: CASSHRVVAKNIQYF
D: -; V: TRBV7-9; size: -; J: TRBJ1-1; DNA: TGTGCCAGCAGTTTACAGGCGAACACTGAAGCTTTCTTT; CDR3: CASSLQANTEAFF
D: TRBD1; V: TRBV5-1; size: -; J: TRBJ1-1; DNA: TGCGCCAGCAGCTTGACAGGGGGCGTGACTGAAGCTTTCTTT; CDR3: CASSLTGGVTEAFF
D: -; V: TRBV7-2; size: -; J: TRBJ1-1; DNA: TGTGCCAGCAGCTTAGCGTTCCGGGGTTACACTGAAGCTTTCTTT; CDR3: CASSLAFRGYTEAFF
D: TRBD1; V: TRBV7-9; size: -; J: TRBJ2-1; DNA: TGTGCCAGCAGCCCCCGACAGGGCGGCAATGAGCAGTTCTTC; CDR3: CASSPRQGGNEQFF
D: -; V: TRBV4-2; size: -; J: TRBJ1-5; DNA: TGTGCCAGCAGCCAATATAGCAATCAGCCCCAGCATTTT; CDR3: CASSQYSNQPQHF
D: -; V: TRBV2; size: once; J: TRBJ2-1; DNA: TGTGCCAGCAGCAGGTACAATGAGCAGTTCTTC; CDR3: CASSRYNEQFF
D: -; V: TRBV5-1; size: -; J: TRBJ2-1; DNA: TGCGCCAGCAGCTTGACAGGGTCTTCCAATGAGCAGTTCTTC; CDR3: CASSLTGSSNEQFF
D: TRBD2; V: TRBV10-3; size: -; J: TRBJ2-7; DNA: TGTGCCCCTAGACTAGCGGATGCCTACGAGCAGTACTTC; CDR3: CAPRLADAYEQYF
D: -; V: TRBV30; size: -; J: TRBJ1-1; DNA: TGTGCCTGGACGCCCGACACGGAGAACACTGAAGCTTTCTTT; CDR3: CAWTPDTENTEAFF
D: -; V: TRBV5-1; size: -; J: TRBJ2-1; DNA: TGCGCCAGCAGCTTGAAAGGGGCATTGCTTTACAATGAGCAGTTCTTC; CDR3: CASSLKGALLYNEQFF
D: -; V: TRBV19; size: -; J: TRBJ1-1; DNA: TGTGCCAGTAGTACCTGGGAGTTGAACACTGAAGCTTTCTTT; CDR3: CASSTWELNTEAFF
D: -; V: TRBV19; size: few; J: TRBJ2-2; DNA: TGTGCCAGTAGTATCCTAGGCTACACCGGGGAGCTGTTTTTT; CDR3: CASSILGYTGELFF
D: -; V: TRBV10-3; size: few; J: TRBJ2-2; DNA: TGTGCCATCAGTGGTGGCCTTAACACCGGGGAGCTGTTTTTT; CDR3: CAISGGLNTGELFF
D: -; V: TRBV19; size: -; J: TRBJ2-2; DNA: TGTGCCAGTAGTATTTATGAGGGCACCGGGGAGCTGTTTTTT; CDR3: CASSIYEGTGELFF
D: -; V: TRBV15; size: -; J: TRBJ1-5; DNA: TGTGCCACCAGCAGAGATGCATCGGGAAGCTTCAATCAGCCCCAGCATTTT; CDR3: CATSRDASGSFNQPQHF
D: -; V: TRBV5-6; size: few; J: TRBJ1-2; DNA: TGTGCCAGCACTAGAGACTTGGGCTACACCTTC; CDR3: CASTRDLGYTF
D: TRBD1; V: TRBV6-5; size: -; J: TRBJ1-2; DNA: TGTGCCAGCAGTTACCTGGGACAGGCCAATGGCTACACCTTC; CDR3: CASSYLGQANGYTF
D: -; V: TRBV29-1; size: once; J: TRBJ1-1; DNA: TGCAGCGTTGAATCTCAGGGAACCCCAGACGCTGAAGCTTTCTTT; CDR3: CSVESQGTPDAEAFF
D: TRBD2; V: TRBV19; size: -; J: TRBJ2-2; DNA: TGTGCCAGTAGGGTAGCGGGGGCGAACACCGGGGAGCTGTTTTTT; CDR3: CASRVAGANTGELFF
D: -; V: TRBV25-1; size: -; J: TRBJ2-3; DNA: TGTGCCAGCAGTGAATTTATCGGGGGGCTGGATACGCAGTATTTT; CDR3: CASSEFIGGLDTQYF
D: TRBD1; V: TRBV6-6; size: -; J: TRBJ2-1; DNA: TGTGCCAGCAGTACGATGGACAGGGCCTACTACAATGAGCAGTTCTTC; CDR3: CASSTMDRAYYNEQFF